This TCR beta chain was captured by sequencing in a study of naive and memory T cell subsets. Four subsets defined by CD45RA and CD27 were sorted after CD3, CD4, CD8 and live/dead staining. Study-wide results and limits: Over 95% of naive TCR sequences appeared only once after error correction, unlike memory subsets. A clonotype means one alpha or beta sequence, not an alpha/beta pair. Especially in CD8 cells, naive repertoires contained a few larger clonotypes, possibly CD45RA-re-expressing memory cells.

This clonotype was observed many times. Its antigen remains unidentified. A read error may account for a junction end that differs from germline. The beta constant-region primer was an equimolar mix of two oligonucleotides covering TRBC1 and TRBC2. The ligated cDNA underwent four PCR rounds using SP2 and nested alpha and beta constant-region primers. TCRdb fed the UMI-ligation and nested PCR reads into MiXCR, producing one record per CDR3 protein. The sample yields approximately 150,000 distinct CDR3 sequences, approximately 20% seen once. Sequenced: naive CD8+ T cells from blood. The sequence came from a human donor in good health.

The CDR3 DNA reads TGCAGTGCCGTTACGGGACTAGCGGGGCCACTGCCTTTT. Protein product: CSAVTGLAGPLPF. The genes are TRBV20-1 and TRBJ2-3; 13 bases map to TRBD2. The CDR3 consists of 13 residues. Germline loops: CDR1 DFQATT, CDR2 SNEGSKA (reference sequence).